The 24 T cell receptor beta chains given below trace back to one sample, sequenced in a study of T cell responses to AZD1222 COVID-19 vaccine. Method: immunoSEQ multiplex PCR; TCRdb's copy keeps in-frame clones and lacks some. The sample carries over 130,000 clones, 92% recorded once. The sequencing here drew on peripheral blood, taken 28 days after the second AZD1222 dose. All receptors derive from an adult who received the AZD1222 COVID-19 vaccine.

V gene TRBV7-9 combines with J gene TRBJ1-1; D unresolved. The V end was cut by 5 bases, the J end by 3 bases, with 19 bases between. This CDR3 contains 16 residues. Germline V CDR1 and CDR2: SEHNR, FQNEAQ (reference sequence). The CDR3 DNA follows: TGTGCCAGCAGCCCTAAATGGGCAGGTTCGGACACTGAAGCTTTCTTT. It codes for CASSPKWAGSDTEAFF.

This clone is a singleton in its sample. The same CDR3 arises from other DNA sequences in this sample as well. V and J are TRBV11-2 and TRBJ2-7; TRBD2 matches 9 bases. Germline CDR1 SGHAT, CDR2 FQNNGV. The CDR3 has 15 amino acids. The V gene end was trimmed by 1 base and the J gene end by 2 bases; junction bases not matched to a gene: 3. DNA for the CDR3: TGTGCCAGCAGCTTAGGCTTAGCGGGGGCCTACGAGCAGTACTTC. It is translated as CASSLGLAGAYEQYF.

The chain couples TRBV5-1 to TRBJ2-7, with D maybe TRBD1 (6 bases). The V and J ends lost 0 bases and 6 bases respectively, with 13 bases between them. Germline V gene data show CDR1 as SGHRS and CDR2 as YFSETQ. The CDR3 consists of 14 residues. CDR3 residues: CASSLGQETSEQYF. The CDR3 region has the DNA TGCGCCAGCAGCTTGGGACAGGAGACCTCCGAGCAGTACTTC.

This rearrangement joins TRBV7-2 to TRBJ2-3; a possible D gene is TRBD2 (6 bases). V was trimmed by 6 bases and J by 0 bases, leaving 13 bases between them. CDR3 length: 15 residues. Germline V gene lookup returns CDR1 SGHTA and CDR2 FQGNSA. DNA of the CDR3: TGTGCCAGCAGAAGGGGCGGGACTAGCACAGATACGCAGTATTTT. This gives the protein CASRRGGTSTDTQYF.

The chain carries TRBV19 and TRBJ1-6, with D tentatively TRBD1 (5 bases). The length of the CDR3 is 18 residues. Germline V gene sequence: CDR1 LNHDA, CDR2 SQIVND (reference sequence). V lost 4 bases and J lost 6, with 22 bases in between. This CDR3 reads CASSTRPPTTASNSPLHF. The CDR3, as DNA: TGTGCCAGTAGTACCCGACCGCCCACGACAGCCAGTAATTCACCCCTCCACTTT.

The CDR3 loop reads CASSPPPPNEQFF. CDR3 bases: TGTGCCAGCTCACCCCCTCCGCCCAATGAGCAGTTCTTC. The chain combines TRBV18 with TRBJ2-1; D not certain. Germline V lookup: CDR1 KGHSH, CDR2 LQKENI. This CDR3 is 13 amino acids long. V was clipped by 3 bases and J by 6 bases, with 9 bases between them.

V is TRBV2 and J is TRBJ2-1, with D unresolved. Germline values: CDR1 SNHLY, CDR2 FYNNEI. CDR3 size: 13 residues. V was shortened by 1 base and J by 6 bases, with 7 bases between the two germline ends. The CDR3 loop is CASSEGVGNEQFF. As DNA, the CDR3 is TGTGCCAGCAGTGAAGGGGTGGGCAATGAGCAGTTCTTC.

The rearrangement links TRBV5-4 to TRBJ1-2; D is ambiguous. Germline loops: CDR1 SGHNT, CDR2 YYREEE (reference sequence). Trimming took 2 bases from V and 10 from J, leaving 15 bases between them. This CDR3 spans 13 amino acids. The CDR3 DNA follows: TGTGCCAGCAGCTTTACAGAGCCCCGAAACTACACCTTC. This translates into CASSFTEPRNYTF.

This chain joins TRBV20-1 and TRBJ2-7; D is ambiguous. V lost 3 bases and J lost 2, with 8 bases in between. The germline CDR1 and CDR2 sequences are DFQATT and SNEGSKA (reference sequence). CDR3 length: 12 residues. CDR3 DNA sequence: TGCAGTGCTAGTCGGCAGCCCTACGAGCAGTACTTC. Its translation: CSASRQPYEQYF.

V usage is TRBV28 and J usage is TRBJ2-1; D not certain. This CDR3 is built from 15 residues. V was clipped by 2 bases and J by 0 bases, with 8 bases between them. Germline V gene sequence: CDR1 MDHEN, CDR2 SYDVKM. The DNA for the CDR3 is TGTGCCAGCAGTTTACCCGGAAGCTCCTACAATGAGCAGTTCTTC. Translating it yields CASSLPGSSYNEQFF.

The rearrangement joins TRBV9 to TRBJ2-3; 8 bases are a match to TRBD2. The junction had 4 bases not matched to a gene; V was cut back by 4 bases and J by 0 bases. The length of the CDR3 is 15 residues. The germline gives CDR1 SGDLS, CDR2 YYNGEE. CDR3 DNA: TGTGCCAGCAGCCCCCGGGGGGGAAGCACAGATACGCAGTATTTT. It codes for CASSPRGGSTDTQYF.

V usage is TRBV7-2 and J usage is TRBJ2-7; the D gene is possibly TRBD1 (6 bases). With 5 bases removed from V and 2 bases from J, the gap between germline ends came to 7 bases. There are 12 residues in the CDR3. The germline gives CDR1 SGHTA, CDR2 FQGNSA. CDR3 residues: CASSRTAYEQYF. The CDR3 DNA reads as TGTGCCAGCAGCCGGACAGCCTACGAGCAGTACTTC.

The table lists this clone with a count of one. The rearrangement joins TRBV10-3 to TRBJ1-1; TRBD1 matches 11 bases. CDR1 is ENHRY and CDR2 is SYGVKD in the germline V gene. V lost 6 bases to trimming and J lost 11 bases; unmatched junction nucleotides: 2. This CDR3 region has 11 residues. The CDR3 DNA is TGTGCCATCAGAGGACAGGGGGCGGCTTTCTTT. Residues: CAIRGQGAAFF.

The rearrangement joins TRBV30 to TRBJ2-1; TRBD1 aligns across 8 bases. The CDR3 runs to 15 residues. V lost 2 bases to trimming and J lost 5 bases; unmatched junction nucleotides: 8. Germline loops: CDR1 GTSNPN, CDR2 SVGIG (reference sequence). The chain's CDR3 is CAWSTGQGPHNEQFF. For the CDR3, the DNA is TGTGCCTGGAGTACCGGACAGGGACCACACAATGAGCAGTTCTTC. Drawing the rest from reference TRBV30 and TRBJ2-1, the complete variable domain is SQTIHQWPATLVQPVGSPLSLECTVEGTSNPNLYWYRQAAGRGLQLLFYSVGIGQISSEVPQNLSASRPQDRQFILSSKKLLLSDSGFYLCAWSTGQGPHNEQFFGPGTRLTVL.

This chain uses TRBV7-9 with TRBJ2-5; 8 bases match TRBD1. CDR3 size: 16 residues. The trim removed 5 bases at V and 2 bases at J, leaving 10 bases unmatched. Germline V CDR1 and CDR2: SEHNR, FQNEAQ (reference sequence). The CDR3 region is CASSVPGQAIQETQYF. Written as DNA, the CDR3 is TGTGCCAGCAGCGTACCGGGACAGGCTATTCAAGAGACCCAGTACTTC.

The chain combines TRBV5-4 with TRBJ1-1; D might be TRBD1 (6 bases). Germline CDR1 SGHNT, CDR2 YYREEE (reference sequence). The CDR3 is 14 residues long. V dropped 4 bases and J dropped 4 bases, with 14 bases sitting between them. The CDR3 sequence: CASSPEGGITEAFF. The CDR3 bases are TGTGCCAGCAGCCCCGAGGGGGGAATCACTGAAGCTTTCTTT. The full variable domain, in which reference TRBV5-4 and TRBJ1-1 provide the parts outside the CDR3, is ETGVTQSPTHLIKTRGQQVTLRCSSQSGHNTVSWYQQALGQGPQFIFQYYREEENGRGNFPPRFSGLQFPNYSSELNVNALELDDSALYLCASSPEGGITEAFFGQGTRLTVV.

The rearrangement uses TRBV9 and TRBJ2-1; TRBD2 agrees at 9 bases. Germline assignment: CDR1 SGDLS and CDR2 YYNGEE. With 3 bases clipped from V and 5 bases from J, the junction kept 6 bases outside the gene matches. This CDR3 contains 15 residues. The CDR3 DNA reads TGTGCCAGCAGCGGCTGGTCTAGCGGGGACAATGAGCAGTTCTTC. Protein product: CASSGWSSGDNEQFF. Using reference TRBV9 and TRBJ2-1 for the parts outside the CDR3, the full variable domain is DSGVTQTPKHLITATGQRVTLRCSPRSGDLSVYWYQQSLDQGLQFLIQYYNGEERAKGNILERFSAQQFPDLHSELNLSSLELGDSALYFCASSGWSSGDNEQFFGPGTRLTVL.

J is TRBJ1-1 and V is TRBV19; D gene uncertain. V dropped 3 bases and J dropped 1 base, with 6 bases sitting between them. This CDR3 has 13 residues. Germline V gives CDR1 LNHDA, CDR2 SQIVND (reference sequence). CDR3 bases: TGTGCCAGTAGTATCCTACGGAACACTGAAGCTTTCTTT. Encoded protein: CASSILRNTEAFF.

CDR3 sequence: CASSYSSRGGTYNEQFF. The CDR3 DNA sequence: TGTGCCAGCAGTTACTCGAGCAGGGGCGGAACCTACAATGAGCAGTTCTTC. The rearrangement links TRBV6-7 to TRBJ2-1; weak D call: TRBD1 (6 bases). TRBV6-7 counts as an open reading frame of uncertain function. Trimming shortened V by 0 bases and J by 2 bases, and 14 bases separated the two germline ends. This CDR3 region has 17 residues.

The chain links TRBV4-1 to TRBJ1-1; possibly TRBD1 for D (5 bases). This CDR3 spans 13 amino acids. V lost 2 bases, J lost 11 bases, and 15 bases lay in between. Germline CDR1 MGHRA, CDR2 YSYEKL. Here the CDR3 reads CASSQPWGLDAFF. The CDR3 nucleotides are TGCGCCAGCAGCCAACCATGGGGGTTGGATGCTTTCTTT.

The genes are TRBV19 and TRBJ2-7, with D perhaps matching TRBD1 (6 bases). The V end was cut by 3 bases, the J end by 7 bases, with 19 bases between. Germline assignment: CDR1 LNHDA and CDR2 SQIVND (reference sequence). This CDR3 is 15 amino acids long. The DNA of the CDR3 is TGTGCCAGTAGTATGGGGGCTGCTACTACGTTGGAGCAGTACTTC. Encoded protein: CASSMGAATTLEQYF.

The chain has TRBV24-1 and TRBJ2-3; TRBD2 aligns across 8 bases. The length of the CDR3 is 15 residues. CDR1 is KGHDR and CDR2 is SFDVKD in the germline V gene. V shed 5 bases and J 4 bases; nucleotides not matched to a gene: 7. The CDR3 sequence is CATSVQRGSADTQYF. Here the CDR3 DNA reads TGTGCCACCAGTGTTCAGCGGGGGAGCGCAGATACGCAGTATTTT.

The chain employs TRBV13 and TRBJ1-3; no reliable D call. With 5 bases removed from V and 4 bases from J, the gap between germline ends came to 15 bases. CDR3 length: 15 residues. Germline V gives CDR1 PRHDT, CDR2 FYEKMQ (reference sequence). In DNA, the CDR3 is TGTGCCAGCAGCCCGCGTCCCCGACCGGGAAACACCATATATTTT. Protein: CASSPRPRPGNTIYF.

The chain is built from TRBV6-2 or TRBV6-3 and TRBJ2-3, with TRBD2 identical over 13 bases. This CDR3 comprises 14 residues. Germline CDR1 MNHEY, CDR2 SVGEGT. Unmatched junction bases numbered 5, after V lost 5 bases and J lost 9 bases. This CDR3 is CASSGTSGATTQYF. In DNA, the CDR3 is TGTGCCAGCAGTGGGACTAGCGGGGCCACCACGCAGTATTTT.